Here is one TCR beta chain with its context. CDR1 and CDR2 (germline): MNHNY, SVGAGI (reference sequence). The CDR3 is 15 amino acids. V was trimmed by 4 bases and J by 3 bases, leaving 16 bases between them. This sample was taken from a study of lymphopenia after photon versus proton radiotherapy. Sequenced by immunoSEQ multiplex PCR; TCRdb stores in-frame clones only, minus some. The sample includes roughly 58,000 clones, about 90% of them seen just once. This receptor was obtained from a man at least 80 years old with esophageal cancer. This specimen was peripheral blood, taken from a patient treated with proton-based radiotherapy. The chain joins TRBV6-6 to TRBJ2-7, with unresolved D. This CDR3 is CASSFLTESLYEQYF. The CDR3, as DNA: TGTGCCAGCAGTTTCCTGACGGAAAGCCTCTACGAGCAGTACTTC.